This is a list of T cell receptor beta chains from one sample in a study of blood T cell repertoires in COVID-19. Libraries were prepared by immunoSEQ multiplex PCR; TCRdb keeps only in-frame clonotypes and omits some of them. The sample carries almost 200,000 clones, over 80% recorded once. Material for sequencing was peripheral blood. The receptor set was obtained from a man between 60 and 70 years old with COVID-19, enrolled during active disease. Both conserved end residues are part of each CDR3. The D gene is left open where the match is weak. Rows give clone size only sometimes, using once, few, many, or a class for an expanded clone.

j_call clone_size d_call cdr3_length v_call cdr3_nt cdr3_aa
TRBJ1-3 . . 14 TRBV6-5 TGTGCCAGCACCAAGGGGGTAAAGGGAAACACCATATATTTT CASTKGVKGNTIYF
TRBJ2-7 . . 15 TRBV10-1 TGCGCCAGCAGTGAAGGACAGATCATACCTTACGAGCAGTACTTC CASSEGQIIPYEQYF
TRBJ1-2 . . 14 TRBV29-1 TGCAGCGTTCCCTCGGGCGGGCACTTCTATGGCTACACCTTC CSVPSGGHFYGYTF
TRBJ2-7 . TRBD2 19 TRBV5-1 TGCGCCAGCAGCTTGGGGGAGACTAGCGGGCCCGGCTACCCCTACGAGCAGTACTTC CASSLGETSGPGYPYEQYF
TRBJ2-6 . . 17 TRBV5-5 TGTGCCAGCAGCCGACAGATCAACTTCTCTGGGGCCAACGTCCTGACTTTC CASSRQINFSGANVLTF
TRBJ2-3 . . 14 TRBV20-1 TGCAGTGCTAGTTCGGGAGTCATCCCAGATACGCAGTATTTT CSASSGVIPDTQYF
TRBJ2-2 . TRBD1 18 TRBV5-1 TGCGCCAGCAGCCGAAACCGTGGGGCAGGGGGGAACACCGGGGAGCTGTTTTTT CASSRNRGAGGNTGELFF
TRBJ1-6 few TRBD1 14 TRBV19 TGTGCCAGCCACCCGGGACAGACAAATTCACCCCTCCACTTT CASHPGQTNSPLHF
TRBJ1-2 . TRBD1 15 TRBV27 TGTGCCAGCAGTTTATCGCGGACAGGGCCCTATGGCTACACCTTC CASSLSRTGPYGYTF
TRBJ1-2 . TRBD1 13 TRBV6-5 TGTGCCAGCAAGGAAGGGGGCGAGGTGATTATAACCTTC CASKEGGEVIITF
TRBJ2-7 . . 17 TRBV12-5 TGTGCTAGTGGTTTGGGGCTCCGAAGCCTAGAGTCCTACGAGCAGTACTTC CASGLGLRSLESYEQYF
TRBJ1-6 once . 16 TRBV7-9 TGTGCCAGCAGCTTAGCAACTCAGAGAGGGGGTTCACCCCTCCACTTT CASSLATQRGGSPLHF
TRBJ2-5 once . 13 TRBV3-1/TRBV3-2 TGTGCCAGCAGCCGTAGGGGGGGGGAGACCCAGTACTTC CASSRRGGETQYF
TRBJ1-1 . . 14 TRBV14 TGTGCCAGCAGCCGCAACCCAGGAGGCACTGAAGCTTTCTTT CASSRNPGGTEAFF
TRBJ2-7 once . 13 TRBV14 TGTGCCAGCAGCCGAGTACCCTCCTACGAGCAGTACTTC CASSRVPSYEQYF
TRBJ1-4 . TRBD1 13 TRBV5-5 TGTGCCAGCAGCCGGGACAGAAATGAAAAACTGTTTTTT CASSRDRNEKLFF
TRBJ2-1 few TRBD2 14 TRBV7-9 TGTGCCAGCAGCCCGGCGGGGGGATACAATGAGCAGTTCTTC CASSPAGGYNEQFF
TRBJ1-2 . . 14 TRBV7-2 TGTGCCAGCAGCATGGACAGAGACAACTATGGCTACACCTTC CASSMDRDNYGYTF